The 32 T cell receptor beta chains below were found in one sample sequenced in a study of cytomegalovirus exposure and HLA in healthy donors. Data came from immunoSEQ multiplex PCR; TCRdb stores just in-frame clones and leaves some out. The data show approximately 280,000 clones, roughly 88% seen once. Sequenced input: PBMCs. The receptors come from a woman between 18 and 29 years old in good health and CMV-seronegative.

The V and J genes are TRBV11-2 and TRBJ2-1; D not resolved. Germline lookup yields CDR1 SGHAT and CDR2 FQNNGV. This CDR3 is 14 amino acids long. V lost 0 bases to trimming and J lost 8 bases, with 11 bases between them. For the CDR3, the DNA is TGTGCCAGCAGCTTAGAGGTAGTTCTCGATGAGCAGTTCTTC. Protein: CASSLEVVLDEQFF.

V and J are TRBV7-9 and TRBJ1-2, with D uncertain. Looked up from germline, CDR1 is SEHNR and CDR2 is FQNEAQ (reference sequence). Trimming cost V 3 bases and J 3 bases, with 8 bases left between them. The CDR3 sequence is 13 residues long. The CDR3 spells CASSFGNHYGYTF. CDR3 DNA sequence: TGTGCCAGCAGCTTCGGGAATCACTATGGCTACACCTTC.

The chain employs TRBV6-5 and TRBJ2-1; 10 bases align to TRBD2. After removal of 5 bases from V and 3 bases from J, the junction contained 4 bases not matched to a gene. Germline CDR1 and CDR2: MNHEY and SVGAGI. The CDR3 runs to 15 residues. The CDR3 spells CASSLSGRIYNEQFF. The CDR3 DNA is TGTGCCAGCAGTCTTAGCGGGAGGATCTACAATGAGCAGTTCTTC.

The rearrangement uses TRBV5-1 and TRBJ2-7; maybe TRBD2 (6 bases). The germline CDR1 and CDR2 sequences are SGHRS and YFSETQ. V lost 2 bases to trimming and J lost 4 bases, with 19 bases between them. The CDR3 contains 16 residues. The CDR3 sequence is CASSFKPEEEGYEQYF. The CDR3 coding sequence is TGCGCCAGCAGCTTCAAACCTGAGGAGGAGGGTTACGAGCAGTACTTC. Based on the CDR3 plus reference TRBV5-1 and TRBJ2-7, the full variable domain is KAGVTQTPRYLIKTRGQQVTLSCSPISGHRSVSWYQQTPGQGLQFLFEYFSETQRNKGNFPGRFSGRQFSNSRSEMNVSTLELGDSALYLCASSFKPEEEGYEQYFGPGTRLTVT.

The chain uses TRBV6-1 and TRBJ1-4; no definite D call. Trimming removed 3 bases at V and 4 bases at J, with 12 bases between. CDR1 is MNHNS, CDR2 SASEGT, per germline. This CDR3 comprises 15 residues. CDR3 protein: CASSDKFGNNEKLFF. DNA of the CDR3: TGTGCCAGCAGTGACAAGTTTGGCAATAATGAAAAACTGTTTTTT.

About this clone itself: The identical CDR3 is also encoded by other nucleotide sequences in the sample. The chain combines TRBV27 with TRBJ2-7; TRBD1 might be the D (6 bases). The CDR3 sequence is 12 residues long. Germline CDR1 and CDR2: MNHEY and SMNVEV (reference sequence). V lost 3 bases, J lost 4 bases, and 7 bases lay in between. The CDR3 DNA reads as TGTGCCAGCAGTTTCAGGGGTTACGAGCAGTACTTC. It yields the protein CASSFRGYEQYF.

The chain links TRBV7-2 to TRBJ2-7; perhaps TRBD2 as D (6 bases). V lost 5 bases to trimming and J lost 7 bases, with 15 bases between them. In germline, CDR1 is SGHTA, CDR2 FQGNSA. This CDR3 has 13 amino acids. Here the CDR3 DNA reads TGTGCCAGCAGCCCGGGACTCTGGATAGAGCAGTACTTC. Translated, it gives CASSPGLWIEQYF.

CDR3 bases: TGTGCCAGCAGCTTAGGTTTGGCAGGTGAGCAGTTCTTC. Translation: CASSLGLAGEQFF. V usage is TRBV11-3 and J usage is TRBJ2-1; D is undetermined. Per the germline V gene, CDR1 is SGHNT and CDR2 is YENEEA. Trimming took off 1 base at V and 9 bases at J, with 10 bases between the two ends. CDR3 length equals 13 residues.

The V call is TRBV9, the J call TRBJ2-7, with 10 bases lining up with TRBD1. This CDR3 is built from 17 residues. Germline CDR1 reads SGDLS; CDR2 reads YYNGEE. Germline trimming cut 2 bases from V and 2 bases from J; bases unmatched to any gene: 10. DNA of the CDR3: TGTGCCAGCAGCGTCGGGACAGGGGTGGGACAAACCTACGAGCAGTACTTC. Amino acids: CASSVGTGVGQTYEQYF.

This chain connects TRBV7-3 to TRBJ1-2; 8 bases fit TRBD1. The V gene's germline CDR1 is SGHTA and CDR2 FQGTGA. This CDR3 has 15 residues. J lost 4 bases, V lost 5 bases, and 9 bases had no gene match. Here the CDR3 DNA reads TGTGCCAGCAGCCCCGGACAGGGATTCGCCTATGGCTACACCTTC. This codes for CASSPGQGFAYGYTF.

This clone has more than one count but fewer than ten. The chain combines TRBV27 with TRBJ1-5; 8 bases are shared with TRBD1. This CDR3 has 14 residues. Losses at the gene ends were 5 bases for V and 7 bases for J; bases not matched to a gene: 7. Per the germline V gene, CDR1 is MNHEY and CDR2 is SMNVEV (reference sequence). The CDR3 DNA is TGTGCCAGCAGTCTACAGGGGGACCTACAGCCCCAGCATTTT. Protein sequence: CASSLQGDLQPQHF.

This clone was observed a few times. This chain connects TRBV2 to TRBJ2-1; TRBD2 agrees at 7 bases. Germline trimming cut 4 bases from V and 7 bases from J; bases unmatched to any gene: 13. Germline CDR1 is SNHLY and CDR2 is FYNNEI. This CDR3 is built from 16 residues. CDR3 loop: CASSVGGGRARNEQFF. The CDR3 DNA sequence: TGTGCCAGCAGTGTGGGGGGGGGTAGGGCTCGGAATGAGCAGTTCTTC. The full variable domain, in which reference TRBV2 and TRBJ2-1 provide the parts outside the CDR3, is EPEVTQTPSHQVTQMGQEVILRCVPISNHLYFYWYRQILGQKVEFLVSFYNNEISEKSEIFDDQFSVERPDGSNFTLKIRSTKLEDSAMYFCASSVGGGRARNEQFFGPGTRLTVL.

This clone was detected only a few times. V gene TRBV28 combines with J gene TRBJ1-2; D is unresolved. CDR1 and CDR2 (germline): MDHEN, SYDVKM. V lost 8 bases to trimming and J lost 1 base, with 5 bases between them. The CDR3 has 11 amino acids. The CDR3 sequence: CASLYNYGYTF. CDR3 nucleotide sequence: TGTGCCAGCCTATATAACTATGGCTACACCTTC.

The chain joins TRBV5-6 to TRBJ2-3; D uncertain. The CDR3 loop spans 14 amino acids. V was pared by 4 bases and J by 5 bases, with 14 bases between. CDR1 is SGHDT and CDR2 is YYEEEE in the germline V gene. The CDR3 nucleotides are TGTGCCAGCAGCCGCGAACTTCGGAGAGATACGCAGTATTTT. Translation gives CASSRELRRDTQYF.

This sequence joins TRBV27 and TRBJ2-7; tentatively, D is TRBD1 (6 bases). This CDR3 comprises 15 residues. The V and J ends lost 2 bases and 2 bases respectively, with 13 bases between them. From germline, CDR1 is MNHEY and CDR2 SMNVEV (reference sequence). CDR3 nucleotides: TGTGCCAGCAGTTTAGACAGGCTTGGCACCTACGAGCAGTACTTC. Translated: CASSLDRLGTYEQYF.

On this clone itself: The sample holds other DNA sequences that translate to the same CDR3. V gene TRBV2 combines with J gene TRBJ1-5, with 8 bases lining up with TRBD1. Germline assignment: CDR1 SNHLY and CDR2 FYNNEI. This CDR3 comprises 15 residues. Trimming took 5 bases from V and 1 from J; bases not matched to a gene: 4. For the CDR3, the DNA is TGTGCCAGCAGTTTTGACAGGGGCAGCAATCAGCCCCAGCATTTT. It specifies CASSFDRGSNQPQHF.

This clone has just a few counts. The chain combines TRBV10-2 with TRBJ2-7; tentatively, D is TRBD2 (7 bases). CDR1 WSHSY and CDR2 SAAADI come from the germline V gene. This CDR3 has 15 residues. V was pared by 2 bases and J by 2 bases, with 13 bases between. For the CDR3, the DNA is TGCGCCAGCAGTGAGAGGGGCGGGGGCCCCTACGAGCAGTACTTC. This gives the protein CASSERGGGPYEQYF.

The gene calls are TRBV25-1 and TRBJ1-2; 8 bases align to TRBD1. The CDR3 runs 17 residues. V gave up 3 bases and J gave up 1 base; unmatched junction bases: 10. Germline V gives CDR1 MGHDK, CDR2 SYGVNS. CDR3 sequence reads: CASSEDPVTGVNYGYTF. DNA of the CDR3: TGTGCCAGCAGTGAGGATCCGGTGACAGGGGTTAACTATGGCTACACCTTC.

This chain links TRBV7-6 with TRBJ1-1, with D perhaps TRBD1 (6 bases). This CDR3 region has 14 residues. V gave up 6 bases and J gave up 4 bases, with 15 bases separating them. CDR1 and CDR2 from the germline V gene are SGHVS and FNYEAQ. The CDR3, as DNA: TGTGCCAGCAGTCGCGTGGGGGCGGGCACTGAAGCTTTCTTT. Protein product: CASSRVGAGTEAFF.

V is TRBV11-2 and J is TRBJ2-7; D is uncertain. V was pared by 2 bases and J by 6 bases, with 8 bases between. CDR3 length: 12 amino acids. Germline lookup yields CDR1 SGHAT and CDR2 FQNNGV. CDR3 protein: CASSLFPGEQYF. CDR3 bases: TGTGCCAGCAGCTTATTCCCGGGCGAGCAGTACTTC.

This clone was found a few times. V usage is TRBV10-2 and J usage is TRBJ2-7; unclear D gene. The CDR3 is 14 residues long. The ends were cut back, 7 bases at V and 1 base at J, with 14 bases in the middle. CDR1 and CDR2 from the germline V gene are WSHSY and SAAADI. The CDR3 nucleotides read TGCGCCAGCACCGACCCCGAGGTATCCTACGAGCAGTACTTC. Encoded protein: CASTDPEVSYEQYF.

The rearrangement links TRBV7-9 to TRBJ1-4; TRBD1 matches at 7 bases. The CDR3 sequence is 14 residues long. Germline assignment: CDR1 SEHNR and CDR2 FQNEAQ (reference sequence). The J segment lost 5 bases and the V segment lost 1 base, leaving 1 base of the junction unmatched. CDR3 coding DNA: TGTGCCAGCAGCTTAGTACAGGGGAATGAAAAACTGTTTTTT. Translated: CASSLVQGNEKLFF.

This clone was seen a single time. The chain combines TRBV10-1 with TRBJ2-4, with 7 bases aligning to TRBD2. J gave up 3 bases and V 2 bases, and 1 base lay outside the gene matches. Germline V lookup: CDR1 WNHNN, CDR2 SYGVQD (reference sequence). This CDR3 spans 14 amino acids. The CDR3 region has the DNA TGCGCCAGCAGTGAGGGGGGGGGCAAAAACATTCAGTACTTC. This sequence encodes CASSEGGGKNIQYF.

V gene TRBV29-1 combines with J gene TRBJ2-7; 7 bases are a match to TRBD1. V dropped 3 bases and J dropped 7; count of bases not matched to a gene: 6. Germline assignment: CDR1 SQVTM and CDR2 ANQGSEA. The length of the CDR3 is 12 residues. The CDR3 DNA is TGCAGCGTTGAGAGGGGGCGCCGGGAGCAGTACTTC. This gives the protein CSVERGRREQYF.

The sample holds many counts of this clone. The chain couples TRBV5-6 to TRBJ1-1; D is possibly TRBD1 (5 bases). Germline lookup yields CDR1 SGHDT and CDR2 YYEEEE. This CDR3 region has 15 residues. V lost 0 bases to trimming and J lost 7 bases, with 16 bases between them. The CDR3 loop is CASSLAAGHYREAFF. DNA for the CDR3: TGTGCCAGCAGCTTGGCGGCAGGACACTACCGTGAAGCTTTCTTT.

V gene TRBV15 combines with J gene TRBJ1-5; 7 bases agree with TRBD1. The CDR3 is made up of 16 amino acids. The junction had 7 bases not matched to a gene; V was cut back by 1 base and J by 4 bases. Germline V CDR1 and CDR2: LNHNV, YYDKDF (reference sequence). CDR3 DNA sequence: TGTGCCACCAGCAGAGGGGGGACAGTAGAGAATCAGCCCCAGCATTTT. It translates to CATSRGGTVENQPQHF.

V and J are TRBV28 and TRBJ1-2, with no clear D. The CDR3 extends over 15 amino acids. Trimming removed 6 bases at V and 4 bases at J, with 18 bases between. Germline lookup yields CDR1 MDHEN and CDR2 SYDVKM. CDR3 residues: CASRSFLGEGYGYTF. The CDR3 DNA follows: TGTGCCAGCAGATCCTTCTTGGGCGAGGGCTATGGCTACACCTTC.

On this clone itself: Distinct nucleotide sequences in the sample also encode this CDR3. J is TRBJ1-1 and V is TRBV2; TRBD1 matches 9 bases. The CDR3 extends over 13 amino acids. The V gene end was trimmed by 4 bases and the J gene end by 5 bases; junction bases not matched to a gene: 2. Germline V CDR1 and CDR2: SNHLY, FYNNEI. The DNA for the CDR3 is TGTGCCAGCAGTGGACAGGGGGTGACTGAAGCTTTCTTT. Encoded protein: CASSGQGVTEAFF.

The chain's CDR3 is CASSLANMLAGGGYNEQFF. The CDR3 DNA reads TGCGCCAGCAGCTTGGCCAATATGCTAGCGGGAGGAGGGTACAATGAGCAGTTCTTC. V usage is TRBV5-1 and J usage is TRBJ2-1; 11 nucleotides agree with TRBD2. Germline CDR1 reads SGHRS; CDR2 reads YFSETQ. Losses at the gene ends were 0 bases for V and 4 bases for J; bases not matched to a gene: 12. There are 19 residues in the CDR3.

The chain combines TRBV6-6 with TRBJ1-1; D is possibly TRBD1 (5 bases). V was cut by 6 bases and J by 6 bases, with 17 bases left in between. Germline V gives CDR1 MNHNY, CDR2 SVGAGI (reference sequence). The CDR3 runs to 14 residues. The CDR3 DNA reads as TGTGCCAGCAGCTTCTGGGGGGGGGACGCTGAAGCTTTCTTT. This translates into CASSFWGGDAEAFF.

The chain carries TRBV6-5 and TRBJ2-1, with 8 positions matching TRBD2. The CDR3 extends over 15 amino acids. In germline, CDR1 is MNHEY, CDR2 SVGAGI. Trimming at V came to 7 bases and at J to 3 bases, leaving 8 bases not matched to a gene. The CDR3 here is CASTSSGSFYNEQFF. The CDR3 nucleotides are TGTGCCAGCACTTCAAGCGGGAGTTTCTACAATGAGCAGTTCTTC.

This clone appeared once. The chain employs TRBV2 and TRBJ2-5; 8 bases are shared with TRBD1. The V segment lost 7 bases and the J segment 2 bases; nucleotides outside the gene matches: 6. The germline V gene encodes CDR1 SNHLY and CDR2 FYNNEI. The CDR3 is made up of 14 amino acids. The CDR3 DNA follows: TGTGCCAGCACCGAGACAGGGGCGCAAGAGACCCAGTACTTC. Protein sequence: CASTETGAQETQYF.